The next 30 T cell receptor beta chains were all read from a single sample in a study of blood T cell repertoires in COVID-19. Produced via immunoSEQ multiplex PCR; TCRdb's table is partial and in-frame only. Of around 140,000 clones listed, 70% to 80% are singletons. Sequencing used peripheral blood. The source is a woman between 45 and 60 years old with active or convalescent COVID-19.

This chain connects TRBV2 to TRBJ1-4, with D possibly being TRBD1 (6 bases). The CDR3 runs to 14 residues. The germline CDR1 and CDR2 sequences are SNHLY and FYNNEI. V lost 4 bases to trimming and J lost 8 bases, with 14 bases between them. CDR3 bases: TGTGCCAGCAGTGGCTACAGGGTGGGGGAAAAACTGTTTTTT. Its translation: CASSGYRVGEKLFF.

The J gene is TRBJ2-3, the V gene TRBV20-1, with 8 bases that match TRBD2. Germline CDR1 is DFQATT and CDR2 is SNEGSKA (reference sequence). This CDR3 is 11 amino acids long. With V trimmed by 6 bases and J by 8 bases, 4 bases remained unmatched. CDR3 bases: TGCAGTGCCACCGGGACTAGTACGCAGTATTTT. Encoded protein: CSATGTSTQYF.

The rearrangement uses TRBV27 and TRBJ2-2, with 11 bases fitting TRBD2. V shed 2 bases, J shed 2 bases, and the junction held 4 bases outside the gene matches. CDR1 MNHEY and CDR2 SMNVEV come from the germline V gene (reference sequence). CDR3 length: 17 amino acids. In DNA, the CDR3 is TGTGCCAGCAGTTTAGGCCTAGCGGGAGGAAACACCGGGGAGCTGTTTTTT. Residues: CASSLGLAGGNTGELFF.

The V and J genes are TRBV6-1 and TRBJ2-7; 10 bases are shared with TRBD2. The CDR3 has 15 residues. The germline V gene has CDR1 MNHNS and CDR2 SASEGT. V lost 2 bases, J lost 0 bases, and 1 base stayed unmatched. The CDR3: CASSERLAGSYEQYF. The CDR3 DNA reads TGTGCCAGCAGTGAACGACTAGCGGGCTCCTACGAGCAGTACTTC.

The chain is built from TRBV28 and TRBJ1-2; D not certain. This CDR3 spans 17 amino acids. Germline V gene lookup returns CDR1 MDHEN and CDR2 SYDVKM. V was pared by 6 bases and J by 8 bases, with 28 bases between. For the CDR3, the DNA is TGTGCCAGCAGAACGACCGAGGGAGACTCCTCGGCTAGAGGCTACACCTTC. Translation gives CASRTTEGDSSARGYTF.

This CDR3 reads CSVGGGRNTEAFF. CDR3 bases: TGCAGCGTTGGTGGCGGTAGGAACACTGAAGCTTTCTTT. The V and J genes are TRBV29-1 and TRBJ1-1; D not certain. This CDR3 comprises 13 residues. Between the trimmed V and J ends, which lost 4 bases and 1 base, there was a span of 10 bases. Germline-derived CDR1 and CDR2 are SQVTM and ANQGSEA.

The CDR3: CASSLGSGPTYEQYF. CDR3 bases: TGCGCCAGCAGCTTGGGAAGCGGGCCTACCTACGAGCAGTACTTC. The chain is built from TRBV5-1 and TRBJ2-7, with D possibly TRBD2 on 6 matching bases. The CDR3 loop spans 15 amino acids. V was pared by 0 bases and J by 2 bases, with 12 bases between. Germline assignment: CDR1 SGHRS and CDR2 YFSETQ.

The CDR3 DNA reads TGCGCCAGCAGTCAACCCCCCAGGGAAGATTCCTACGAGCAGTACTTC. The encoded protein is CASSQPPREDSYEQYF. The V call is TRBV23-1, the J call TRBJ2-7; a weak D match, TRBD1 (5 bases). TRBV23-1 is marked as an open reading frame, function uncertain. Trimming cost V 2 bases and J 1 base, with 15 bases left between them. This CDR3 has 16 amino acids.

V and J are TRBV25-1 and TRBJ2-7, with no clear D. With 2 bases removed from V and 1 base from J, the gap between germline ends came to 15 bases. Germline lookup yields CDR1 MGHDK and CDR2 SYGVNS. CDR3 length equals 16 residues. The CDR3 bases are TGTGCCAGCAGTGAAGGGTATAGAACAGAATCCTACGAGCAGTACTTC. It translates to CASSEGYRTESYEQYF.

This clone was picked up one time. The rearrangement links TRBV6-2 or TRBV6-3 to TRBJ1-1; tentatively, D is TRBD1 (6 bases). This CDR3 contains 19 residues. V lost 4 bases and J lost 0, with 24 bases in between. CDR1 is MNHEY and CDR2 is SVGEGT in the germline V gene. CDR3 in amino acids: CASSFRSAGARGMNTEAFF. In nucleotides, the CDR3 is TGTGCCAGCAGTTTTAGGTCGGCGGGGGCGCGAGGAATGAACACTGAAGCTTTCTTT.

This chain joins TRBV10-3 and TRBJ1-5; 7 bases match TRBD1. From germline, CDR1 is ENHRY and CDR2 SYGVKD. V lost 3 bases to trimming and J lost 6 bases; unmatched junction nucleotides: 5. CDR3 length: 14 residues. CDR3 nucleotide sequence: TGTGCCATCAGTGAAGAGGGGGCCAGTCAGCCCCAGCATTTT. Translation gives CAISEEGASQPQHF.

The V call is TRBV30, the J call TRBJ1-2; D remains ambiguous. CDR3 size: 13 residues. Germline V gives CDR1 GTSNPN, CDR2 SVGIG (reference sequence). V was shortened by 0 bases and J by 1 base, with 6 bases between the two germline ends. CDR3 DNA sequence: TGTGCCTGGAGTGTGAGGAGTAACTATGGCTACACCTTC. It is translated as CAWSVRSNYGYTF.

The chain couples TRBV11-1 to TRBJ1-1; TRBD1 agrees at 7 bases. The trim removed 2 bases at V and 1 base at J, leaving 4 bases unmatched. There are 15 residues in the CDR3. Germline V gene sequence: CDR1 SGHAT, CDR2 FQDESV (reference sequence). The CDR3 nucleotides read TGTGCCAGCAGCTTATTCGCAGGGGGGAACACTGAAGCTTTCTTT. This gives the protein CASSLFAGGNTEAFF.

This chain connects TRBV28 to TRBJ2-7, with 14 bases fitting TRBD2. The CDR3 is 15 amino acids. J was trimmed by 4 bases and V by 5 bases; bases with no gene match: 4. Germline V gene data show CDR1 as MDHEN and CDR2 as SYDVKM. The chain's CDR3 is CASSPGTSGSYEQYF. Here the CDR3 DNA reads TGTGCCAGCAGTCCCGGGACTAGCGGGAGTTACGAGCAGTACTTC.

This chain uses TRBV19 with TRBJ2-1; no definite D call. CDR3 length equals 12 residues. The V and J ends lost 5 bases and 7 bases respectively, with 9 bases between them. The germline V gene encodes CDR1 LNHDA and CDR2 SQIVND (reference sequence). CDR3 DNA sequence: TGTGCCAGTAGTGTCAACCAGAATGAGCAGTTCTTC. The encoded protein is CASSVNQNEQFF.

V is TRBV11-3 and J is TRBJ2-3; possible D gene TRBD1, 6 bases. The CDR3 is 15 amino acids. The germline CDR1 and CDR2 sequences are SGHNT and YENEEA. V lost 5 bases to trimming and J lost 0 bases, with 12 bases between them. The CDR3 protein is CASSQGQSSTDTQYF. The DNA for the CDR3 is TGTGCCAGCAGCCAAGGACAGTCTAGCACAGATACGCAGTATTTT.

This clone showed up just once. The CDR3 DNA is TGTGCCAGTACTCACACGGTGACACCCTCCTATGGCTACACCTTC. Translating it yields CASTHTVTPSYGYTF. The chain couples TRBV19 to TRBJ1-2; D remains ambiguous. The CDR3 has 15 amino acids. Trimming took 7 bases from V and 4 from J, leaving 19 bases between them. Germline V gene sequence: CDR1 LNHDA, CDR2 SQIVND (reference sequence).

The gene calls are TRBV19 and TRBJ1-1; 8 nucleotides match TRBD1. This CDR3 region has 16 residues. CDR1 and CDR2 from the germline V gene are LNHDA and SQIVND (reference sequence). Trimming took 6 bases from V and 2 from J; bases not matched to a gene: 11. For the CDR3, the DNA is TGTGCCAGTAGAGACCCCCAGGGGGCGCTAAACACTGAAGCTTTCTTT. Translated, it gives CASRDPQGALNTEAFF. Drawing the rest from reference TRBV19 and TRBJ1-1, the complete variable domain is DGGITQSPKYLFRKEGQNVTLSCEQNLNHDAMYWYRQDPGQGLRLIYYSQIVNDFQKGDIAEGYSVSREKKESFPLTVTSAQKNPTAFYLCASRDPQGALNTEAFFGQGTRLTVV.

V is TRBV9 and J is TRBJ2-2, with D uncertain. With 2 bases removed from V and 6 bases from J, the gap between germline ends came to 14 bases. From germline, CDR1 is SGDLS and CDR2 YYNGEE. The CDR3 is 15 amino acids. The CDR3 reads CASSVEDLIAGELFF. DNA of the CDR3: TGTGCCAGCAGCGTTGAAGACTTAATCGCCGGGGAGCTGTTTTTT.

This rearrangement joins TRBV9 to TRBJ1-4; no definite D call. The CDR3 loop spans 15 amino acids. The V gene's germline CDR1 is SGDLS and CDR2 YYNGEE. V lost 0 bases and J lost 1, with 7 bases in between. CDR3 sequence: CASSVDGRTNEKLFF. Here the CDR3 DNA reads TGTGCCAGCAGCGTAGACGGTCGAACTAATGAAAAACTGTTTTTT.

V is TRBV6-2 or TRBV6-3 and J is TRBJ1-1; D uncertain. Trimming shortened V by 5 bases and J by 1 base, and 11 bases separated the two germline ends. CDR3 length equals 14 residues. Germline V gene lookup returns CDR1 MNHEY and CDR2 SVGEGT. The CDR3 sequence: CASSPRARNTEAFF. DNA of the CDR3: TGTGCCAGCAGTCCCAGAGCTAGGAACACTGAAGCTTTCTTT.

The rearrangement links TRBV2 to TRBJ1-1, with 9 bases that match TRBD1. Germline V gene sequence: CDR1 SNHLY, CDR2 FYNNEI. The CDR3 length is 14 residues. The trim removed 5 bases at V and 5 bases at J, leaving 6 bases unmatched. CDR3 nucleotides: TGTGCCAGCAGTTACTTGACAGGGGGGACTGAAGCTTTCTTT. Amino acid sequence: CASSYLTGGTEAFF.

The CDR3 nucleotides are TGCAGCGTTGAACGGTCAGGGGGCGCAGATGGCTACACCTTC. Its translation: CSVERSGGADGYTF. The chain couples TRBV29-1 to TRBJ1-2, with 8 bases identical to TRBD1. CDR1 SQVTM and CDR2 ANQGSEA come from the germline V gene. The CDR3 is 14 residues long. V lost 2 bases and J lost 6; bases outside the gene matches: 8. Based on the CDR3 plus reference TRBV29-1 and TRBJ1-2, the full variable domain is SAVISQKPSRDICQRGTSLTIQCQVDSQVTMMFWYRQQPGQSLTLIATANQGSEATYESGFVIDKFPISRPNLTFSTLTVSNMSPEDSSIYLCSVERSGGADGYTFGSGTRLTVV.

This rearrangement joins TRBV7-8 to TRBJ2-1; 7 nucleotides agree with TRBD2. CDR3 length: 16 amino acids. CDR1 and CDR2 from the germline V gene are SGHVS and FQNEAQ. Germline trimming cut 7 bases from V and 0 bases from J; bases unmatched to any gene: 9. CDR3 DNA sequence: TGTGCCAGCATGCTCTGGGGGGGAAGCTCCTACAATGAGCAGTTCTTC. It is translated as CASMLWGGSSYNEQFF.

The genes are TRBV5-3 and TRBJ2-5, with 7 bases lining up with TRBD1. TRBV5-3 is an open reading frame, and its role is uncertain. This CDR3 is built from 14 residues. The V and J ends lost 3 bases and 3 bases, in that order; junction bases with no gene match: 5. The CDR3 nucleotides are TGTGCCAGAAGCTCATACAGGGGCGAAGAGACCCAGTACTTC. Protein: CARSSYRGEETQYF.

This chain links TRBV28 with TRBJ1-1; 8 positions match TRBD1. Germline loops: CDR1 MDHEN, CDR2 SYDVKM. There are 15 residues in the CDR3. Unmatched junction bases numbered 9, after V lost 8 bases and J lost 1 base. DNA of the CDR3: TGTGCCAGCGTAGTCCAGGGGGCAGCGAACACTGAAGCTTTCTTT. Residues: CASVVQGAANTEAFF.

The V gene is TRBV7-2, the J gene TRBJ1-2, with D tentatively TRBD1 (6 bases). Per the germline V gene, CDR1 is SGHTA and CDR2 is FQGNSA. The CDR3 contains 14 residues. V was cut by 2 bases and J by 4 bases, with 11 bases left in between. The CDR3 sequence: CASSLNRDRYGYTF. CDR3 DNA: TGTGCCAGCAGCTTAAACAGGGACCGCTATGGCTACACCTTC.

The chain combines TRBV28 with TRBJ1-1, with D possibly being TRBD1 (5 bases). The CDR3 is 15 amino acids. The ends were cut back, 6 bases at V and 5 bases at J, with 19 bases in the middle. CDR1 MDHEN and CDR2 SYDVKM come from the germline V gene. The CDR3 reads CASRPGRVRRTEAFF. The CDR3 DNA follows: TGTGCCAGCAGACCAGGGAGGGTCAGACGGACTGAAGCTTTCTTT.

V and J are TRBV4-3 and TRBJ1-2, with 9 bases matching TRBD1. The CDR3 covers 16 residues. Germline trimming cut 1 base from V and 4 bases from J; bases unmatched to any gene: 7. Germline CDR1 LGHNA, CDR2 YSLEER. The CDR3 spells CASSQVKGQGPYGYTF. The CDR3 DNA reads as TGCGCCAGCAGCCAAGTAAAGGGACAGGGACCCTATGGCTACACCTTC.

The rearrangement joins TRBV2 to TRBJ2-3; 7 bases line up with TRBD2. V shed 4 bases, J shed 4 bases, and the junction held 5 bases outside the gene matches. CDR3 length: 14 residues. CDR1 SNHLY and CDR2 FYNNEI come from the germline V gene. CDR3 region: CASSGGSGADTQYF. CDR3 nucleotides: TGTGCCAGCAGTGGCGGGAGTGGTGCAGATACGCAGTATTTT.